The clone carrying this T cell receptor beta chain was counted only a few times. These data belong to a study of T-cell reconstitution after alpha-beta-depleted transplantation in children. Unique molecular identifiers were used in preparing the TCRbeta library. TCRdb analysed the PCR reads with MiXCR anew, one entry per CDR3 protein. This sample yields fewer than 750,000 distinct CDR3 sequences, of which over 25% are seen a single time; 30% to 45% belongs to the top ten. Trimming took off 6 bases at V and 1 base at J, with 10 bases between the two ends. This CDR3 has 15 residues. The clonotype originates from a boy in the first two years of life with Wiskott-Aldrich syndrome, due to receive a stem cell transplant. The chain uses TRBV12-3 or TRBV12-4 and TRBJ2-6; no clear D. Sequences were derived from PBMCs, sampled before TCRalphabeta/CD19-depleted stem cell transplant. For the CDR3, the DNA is TGTGCCAGCAGGCCCGTGGGGTCTGGGGCCAACGTCCTGACTTTC. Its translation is CASRPVGSGANVLTF.